The 29 T cell receptor beta chains below come from one sample, sequenced in a study of cytomegalovirus exposure and HLA in healthy donors. In the PCR, 60 Vbeta and 13 Jbeta primers were used. Sequencing used immunoSEQ multiplex PCR; TCRdb keeps in-frame clones, though not all of them. The repertoire holds some 130,000 clones, with 80% as singletons. The sequencing input was PBMCs. The receptors stem from a male donor in good health and CMV-seronegative.

The V and J genes are TRBV6-6 and TRBJ2-1; D not certain. The ends were cut back, 6 bases at V and 4 bases at J, with 16 bases in the middle. The CDR3 contains 15 residues. Germline loops: CDR1 MNHNY, CDR2 SVGAGI (reference sequence). CDR3 sequence reads: CASSLSSIQYNEQFF. In DNA form, the CDR3 reads TGTGCCAGCAGCCTCTCGTCTATACAGTACAATGAGCAGTTCTTC.

This chain joins TRBV18 and TRBJ2-5; D is unresolved. Trimming shortened V by 2 bases and J by 5 bases, and 6 bases separated the two germline ends. The CDR3 runs to 12 residues. Germline V gene sequence: CDR1 KGHSH, CDR2 LQKENI. The CDR3 region has the DNA TGTGCCAGCTCACCAAATTCGGAGACCCAGTACTTC. Protein: CASSPNSETQYF.

V and J are TRBV5-1 and TRBJ2-3, with 7 bases identical to TRBD1. Per the germline V gene, CDR1 is SGHRS and CDR2 is YFSETQ. The CDR3 consists of 14 residues. Trimming cost V 2 bases and J 5 bases; bases outside gene matches: 5. The CDR3 sequence is CASSFGTGVDTQYF. The CDR3 nucleotides are TGCGCCAGCAGCTTTGGTACAGGGGTAGATACGCAGTATTTT.

The chain recombines TRBV9 with TRBJ2-5; 8 nucleotides align to TRBD1. CDR3 length: 16 amino acids. Germline loops: CDR1 SGDLS, CDR2 YYNGEE. The V segment lost 0 bases and the J segment 5 bases; nucleotides outside the gene matches: 9. The CDR3 DNA reads TGTGCCAGCAGCGTAGAACGGGACAGGTCGGGGGAGACCCAGTACTTC. It codes for CASSVERDRSGETQYF.

The J gene is TRBJ1-1, the V gene TRBV7-9; 8 bases are shared with TRBD1. This CDR3 comprises 15 residues. CDR1 and CDR2 from the germline V gene are SEHNR and FQNEAQ (reference sequence). Losses at the gene ends were 3 bases for V and 1 base for J; bases not matched to a gene: 4. This chain's CDR3 is CASSFLTGGNTEAFF. The CDR3 nucleotides read TGTGCCAGCAGCTTTCTTACAGGGGGGAACACTGAAGCTTTCTTT.

The CDR3 loop reads CASSPLAGRLSNEQFF. CDR3 coding DNA: TGTGCCAGCAGCCCCCTAGCGGGACGACTGTCCAATGAGCAGTTCTTC. The V and J genes are TRBV7-6 and TRBJ2-1, with 9 bases lining up with TRBD2. This CDR3 comprises 16 residues. The V and J ends lost 5 bases and 6 bases, in that order; junction bases with no gene match: 11. Germline CDR1 is SGHVS and CDR2 is FNYEAQ.

V is TRBV14 and J is TRBJ2-5; the match to TRBD2 covers 14 bases. Germline-derived CDR1 and CDR2 are SGHDN and FVKESK. This CDR3 is built from 20 residues. The ends lost 5 bases at V and 6 bases at J; junction bases unmatched: 20. The CDR3, as DNA: TGTGCCAGCAGCGCCGGACACAGACTAGCGGGGGGGCAATCTCCTCAGACCCAGTACTTC. Translated, it gives CASSAGHRLAGGQSPQTQYF.

The J gene is TRBJ1-2, the V gene TRBV9; maybe TRBD1 (5 bases). V lost 2 bases to trimming and J lost 6 bases, with 14 bases between them. Germline V CDR1 and CDR2: SGDLS, YYNGEE. The CDR3 is 14 residues long. This chain's CDR3 is CASSVITGADGYTF. In DNA, the CDR3 is TGTGCCAGCAGCGTTATCACAGGCGCGGATGGCTACACCTTC.

This chain uses TRBV4-2 with TRBJ2-7, with D unresolved. The CDR3 contains 13 residues. The ends were cut back, 2 bases at V and 6 bases at J, with 11 bases in the middle. CDR1 and CDR2 from the germline V gene are LGHNA and YNFKEQ. CDR3 sequence (DNA): TGTGCCAGCAGCCAATCGACTTCTCGCGAGCAGTACTTC. It codes for CASSQSTSREQYF.

This chain links TRBV30 with TRBJ1-1, with D hard to call. Germline V gene data show CDR1 as GTSNPN and CDR2 as SVGIG (reference sequence). Trimming shortened V by 3 bases and J by 6 bases, and 11 bases separated the two germline ends. This CDR3 has 12 residues. CDR3 coding DNA: TGTGCCTGGAGCGCCGAGGTCCCTGAAGCTTTCTTT. Translation gives CAWSAEVPEAFF.

The gene calls are TRBV7-2 and TRBJ2-1; 9 bases agree with TRBD1. The CDR3 contains 15 residues. V was clipped by 2 bases and J by 8 bases; unmatched bases: 7. CDR1 is SGHTA and CDR2 is FQGNSA in the germline V gene. The CDR3 region has the DNA TGTGCCAGCAGCTTATTCGGACAGGGGATCGATGAGCAGTTCTTC. This codes for CASSLFGQGIDEQFF.

The chain employs TRBV5-6 and TRBJ2-7; unclear D gene. Germline V lookup: CDR1 SGHDT, CDR2 YYEEEE. The CDR3 is 15 residues long. The V and J ends lost 0 bases and 0 bases respectively, with 10 bases between them. This chain's CDR3 is CASSLVSTASYEQYF. For the CDR3, the DNA is TGTGCCAGCAGCTTGGTTTCTACAGCCTCCTACGAGCAGTACTTC.

CDR3 protein: CASSLGQGSYNSPLHF. In DNA form, the CDR3 reads TGCGCCAGCAGCTTAGGACAGGGATCTTATAATTCACCCCTCCACTTT. The chain recombines TRBV5-1 with TRBJ1-6; 8 bases align to TRBD1. Germline CDR1 SGHRS, CDR2 YFSETQ. The CDR3 length is 16 residues. With 2 bases clipped from V and 4 bases from J, the junction kept 5 bases outside the gene matches.

The V and J genes are TRBV30 and TRBJ2-4, with 9 bases identical to TRBD2. The germline V gene encodes CDR1 GTSNPN and CDR2 SVGIG (reference sequence). CDR3 size: 15 residues. Germline trimming cut 0 bases from V and 12 bases from J; bases unmatched to any gene: 12. CDR3 nucleotides: TGTGCCTGGAGTGTCGGACTAGCGAAGGGGGGCAGTCAGTACTTC. It yields the protein CAWSVGLAKGGSQYF.

The chain has TRBV27 and TRBJ2-7; D may be TRBD1 (7 bases). This CDR3 has 12 amino acids. The V and J ends lost 7 bases and 6 bases respectively, with 13 bases between them. Germline CDR1 MNHEY, CDR2 SMNVEV (reference sequence). The CDR3: CASNYRGGEQYF. The CDR3 DNA sequence: TGTGCCAGCAATTACAGGGGAGGCGAGCAGTACTTC.

The chain has TRBV7-2 and TRBJ1-1; maybe TRBD1 (5 bases). The CDR3 totals 14 residues. Germline-derived CDR1 and CDR2 are SGHTA and FQGNSA. The germline V and J ends were trimmed by 4 bases and 5 bases, with 14 bases remaining between them. The CDR3 coding sequence is TGTGCCAGCAGCTCCCCAGGGAACAGGACTGAAGCTTTCTTT. It codes for CASSSPGNRTEAFF.

This chain uses TRBV19 with TRBJ1-2; possibly TRBD1 for D (5 bases). This CDR3 region has 12 residues. With 3 bases removed from V and 5 bases from J, the gap between germline ends came to 7 bases. Germline CDR1 and CDR2: LNHDA and SQIVND (reference sequence). The CDR3 coding sequence is TGTGCCAGTAGTATGGAGGGGTATGGCTACACCTTC. It encodes CASSMEGYGYTF.

This clone was seen a single time. The chain carries TRBV28 and TRBJ2-1, with 9 bases lining up with TRBD2. CDR1 MDHEN and CDR2 SYDVKM come from the germline V gene. V trimming: 6 bases; J trimming: 3 bases; junction bases outside the gene matches: 9. This CDR3 contains 16 residues. The CDR3 nucleotides read TGTGCCAGCAGGCCCACCTGGCGGGGGGGCTACAATGAGCAGTTCTTC. It encodes CASRPTWRGGYNEQFF.

The CDR3 DNA sequence: TGTGCCAGCAGTGAAGCAATCACAGGGCCCTATGGCTACACCTTC. The encoded protein is CASSEAITGPYGYTF. The chain links TRBV6-1 to TRBJ1-2, with D perhaps TRBD1 (6 bases). From germline, CDR1 is MNHNS and CDR2 SASEGT. V gave up 0 bases and J gave up 4 bases, with 12 bases separating them. The CDR3 extends over 15 amino acids.

V and J are TRBV28 and TRBJ2-5, with 9 bases that match TRBD1. CDR1 MDHEN and CDR2 SYDVKM come from the germline V gene. The CDR3 is made up of 15 amino acids. V lost 4 bases to trimming and J lost 1 base; unmatched junction nucleotides: 4. The CDR3 is CASSSLQGAQETQYF. For the CDR3, the DNA is TGTGCCAGCAGTTCTCTACAGGGGGCCCAAGAGACCCAGTACTTC.

The CDR3 is CASSLEQASNQPQHF. CDR3 nucleotide sequence: TGTGCCAGCAGCTTAGAACAGGCTAGCAATCAGCCCCAGCATTTT. V and J are TRBV7-8 and TRBJ1-5; possibly TRBD1 for D (5 bases). V lost 1 base, J lost 0 bases, and 7 bases lay in between. This CDR3 region has 15 residues. Germline assignment: CDR1 SGHVS and CDR2 FQNEAQ.

The J gene is TRBJ1-2, the V gene TRBV19; a possible D gene is TRBD1 (5 bases). Trimming left V 6 bases short and J 5 bases short, with 10 bases between. CDR3 length equals 12 residues. The germline gives CDR1 LNHDA, CDR2 SQIVND (reference sequence). The chain's CDR3 is CASRGGTYGYTF. CDR3 bases: TGTGCCAGTAGGGGGGGGACGTATGGCTACACCTTC.

To note about this clone: Other DNA sequences in the same sample also yield this CDR3. The V gene is TRBV18, the J gene TRBJ1-5; 7 nucleotides align to TRBD1. Germline loops: CDR1 KGHSH, CDR2 LQKENI. This CDR3 is 15 amino acids long. V shed 3 bases and J 0 bases; nucleotides not matched to a gene: 2. The DNA of the CDR3 is TGTGCCAGCTCACCGACAGGGCTTAGCAATCAGCCCCAGCATTTT. Its protein product is CASSPTGLSNQPQHF. The full variable domain, rest sourced from reference TRBV18 and TRBJ1-5, is NAGVMQNPRHLVRRRGQEARLRCSPMKGHSHVYWYRQLPEEGLKFMVYLQKENIIDESGMPKERFSAEFPKEGPSILRIQQVVRGDSAAYFCASSPTGLSNQPQHFGDGTRLSIL.

The J gene is TRBJ2-1, the V gene TRBV7-2; the match to TRBD2 covers 10 bases. CDR1 is SGHTA and CDR2 is FQGNSA in the germline V gene. V shed 7 bases and J 9 bases; nucleotides not matched to a gene: 6. The CDR3 loop spans 13 amino acids. The CDR3 DNA reads as TGTGCCAGCAAGGTAGCGGGAGGAATTGAGCAGTTCTTC. It specifies CASKVAGGIEQFF.

In its sample, this clone is medium-sized. The chain is built from TRBV6-4 and TRBJ2-3; TRBD1 matches at 8 bases. The J segment lost 6 bases and the V segment lost 5 bases, leaving 7 bases of the junction unmatched. CDR3 length: 14 amino acids. Looked up from germline, CDR1 is MRHNA and CDR2 is SNTAGT. CDR3 nucleotide sequence: TGTGCCAGCAGTCCACAGGGGGAGGAGGATACGCAGTATTTT. Its protein is CASSPQGEEDTQYF.

The rearrangement links TRBV29-1 to TRBJ2-1; 7 bases line up with TRBD1. The CDR3 is 12 amino acids. V lost 4 bases to trimming and J lost 9 bases; unmatched junction nucleotides: 6. The germline V gene has CDR1 SQVTM and CDR2 ANQGSEA. This CDR3 reads CSVVQGVGEQFF. CDR3 nucleotides: TGCAGCGTTGTCCAGGGGGTTGGTGAGCAGTTCTTC.

V gene TRBV6-5 combines with J gene TRBJ2-1; 9 nucleotides match TRBD2. CDR1 is MNHEY and CDR2 is SVGAGI in the germline V gene. V shed 2 bases, J shed 10 bases, and the junction held 12 bases outside the gene matches. This CDR3 comprises 16 residues. The CDR3 protein is CASSYGAGGRGGEQFF. CDR3 coding DNA: TGTGCCAGCAGTTACGGAGCGGGCGGGAGGGGTGGCGAGCAGTTCTTC.

Regarding this clone: Other DNA sequences within the sample encode an identical CDR3. The chain employs TRBV19 and TRBJ1-5; D gene unclear. V lost 8 bases, J lost 3 bases, and 8 bases lay in between. Germline V gives CDR1 LNHDA, CDR2 SQIVND (reference sequence). The CDR3 is made up of 12 amino acids. CDR3 in DNA: TGTGCCAGTTCAATCCCCAATCAGCCCCAGCATTTT. This gives the protein CASSIPNQPQHF.

V usage is TRBV4-2 and J usage is TRBJ1-5; D gene unclear. The CDR3 contains 15 residues. Per germline, CDR1 LGHNA and CDR2 YNFKEQ. V shed 1 base and J shed 2 bases, with 9 bases lying between them. The CDR3 bases are TGTGCCAGCAGCCAAGGAGGAATAGGCAATCAGCCCCAGCATTTT. Amino acids: CASSQGGIGNQPQHF.